These T cell receptor beta chains were read from a single sample in a study of shared clonotypes between healthy human individuals. TCRdb's copy holds only in-frame clones and misses some; the assay was immunoSEQ multiplex PCR. Of roughly 2.5 million clones listed, approximately 94% were seen once; the top ten hold more than 0.12%. Sequenced input: naive CD4+ T cells sorted from blood. These receptors all stem from a man between 18 and 29 years old in good health. Each CDR3 is given with its conserved first and last residue. The D gene is left open where the match is weak. Some rows have no size entry. The others give once, few or many, or a class for an expanded clone.

>TRBV10-3|TRBJ1-1|.|.
CAISDFPPPDTEAFF
TGTGCCATCAGTGACTTTCCGCCCCCGGACACTGAAGCTTTCTTT
>TRBV5-6|TRBJ1-2|.|once
CASSLSGETYGYTF
TGTGCCAGCAGCTTGTCCGGGGAAACCTATGGCTACACCTTC
>TRBV27|TRBJ2-7|.|.
CASSLKGRSTYEQYF
TGTGCCAGCAGCCTGAAGGGGAGGAGCACCTACGAGCAGTACTTC
>TRBV7-6|TRBJ2-3|.|.
CASSLGLADTQYF
TGTGCCAGCAGCTTGGGTCTAGCGGATACGCAGTATTTT
>TRBV27|TRBJ2-3|.|once
CASRPLVPSDTQYF
TGTGCCAGCAGGCCCCTAGTACCCTCAGATACGCAGTATTTT
>TRBV18|TRBJ2-1|.|.
CASSGTFSSYNEQFF
TGTGCCAGCTCAGGAACCTTTAGCTCCTACAATGAGCAGTTCTTC
>TRBV5-4|TRBJ1-3|.|.
CASSSIDGTEVF
TGTGCCAGCAGCTCAATAGACGGTACGGAGGTATTT
>TRBV19|TRBJ1-6|.|.
CASSDSKNSPLHF
TGTGCCAGTAGCGACAGCAAGAATTCACCCCTCCACTTT
>TRBV7-2|TRBJ1-1|.|.
CASSLAFKRATTEAFF
TGTGCCAGCAGCTTAGCCTTTAAGAGGGCAACAACTGAAGCTTTCTTT
>TRBV7-9|TRBJ2-2|.|once
CASSLDGVATGELFF
TGTGCCAGCAGCTTAGACGGGGTCGCCACCGGGGAGCTGTTTTTT
>TRBV19|TRBJ2-1|.|.
CATKRAAGASYNEQFF
TGTGCCACAAAAAGGGCGGCGGGGGCCTCCTACAATGAGCAGTTCTTC
>TRBV6-6|TRBJ2-7|.|.
CASSYLDSSYEQYF
TGTGCCAGCAGTTACTTGGACAGCTCCTACGAGCAGTACTTC
>TRBV28|TRBJ2-7|.|once
CASIGRSYEQYF
TGTGCCAGCATAGGGCGCTCCTACGAGCAGTACTTC
>TRBV10-3|TRBJ1-5|.|.
CAISEGVSNQPQHF
TGTGCCATCAGTGAAGGGGTTAGCAATCAGCCCCAGCATTTT
>TRBV7-8|TRBJ1-1|.|.
CASSRRGQKTAEAFF
TGTGCCAGCAGCCGACGGGGACAAAAAACGGCTGAAGCTTTCTTT
>TRBV10-3|TRBJ1-5|.|.
CAISDGVVNQPQHF
TGTGCCATCAGTGATGGGGTAGTGAATCAGCCCCAGCATTTT
>TRBV18|TRBJ2-5|TRBD1|once
CASYRGLQETQYF
TGTGCCAGCTACAGGGGCCTTCAAGAGACCCAGTACTTC
>TRBV29-1|TRBJ2-7|.|.
CSVAVSYEQYF
TGCAGCGTTGCAGTAAGCTACGAGCAGTACTTC
>TRBV6-5|TRBJ2-2|TRBD1|.
CASSYSNRGPGELFF
TGTGCCAGCAGTTACTCCAACAGGGGCCCCGGGGAGCTGTTTTTT
>TRBV16|TRBJ1-1|.|.
CASSLIDTEAFF
TGTGCCAGCAGTCTCATCGACACTGAAGCTTTCTTT
>TRBV4-1|TRBJ1-1|.|.
CASSQEWVTEAFF
TGCGCCAGCAGCCAAGAATGGGTGACTGAAGCTTTCTTT
>TRBV19|TRBJ1-1|TRBD1|.
CASSMDRGSTEAFF
TGTGCCAGTAGTATGGACAGGGGTAGCACTGAAGCTTTCTTT
>TRBV7-2|TRBJ2-3|TRBD2|.
CASSAGTSGRAADTQYF
TGTGCCAGCAGCGCCGGGACTAGCGGGAGGGCCGCAGATACGCAGTATTTT
>TRBV5-1|TRBJ1-3|.|.
CASSLVGADPGNTIYF
TGCGCCAGCAGCTTGGTTGGGGCTGACCCTGGAAACACCATATATTTT
>TRBV30|TRBJ1-3|TRBD1|.
CAWSRDRGDTGNTIYF
TGTGCCTGGAGTCGGGACAGGGGGGACACTGGAAACACCATATATTTT
>TRBV28|TRBJ1-4|.|.
CASRSGEKLFF
TGTGCCAGCAGATCTGGTGAAAAACTGTTTTTT
>TRBV4-1|TRBJ2-3|.|.
CASSQDTGQTDTQYF
TGCGCCAGCAGCCAAGATACGGGACAAACAGATACGCAGTATTTT
>TRBV7-2|TRBJ2-3|TRBD2|.
CASSFSRTSGTGDTQYF
TGTGCCAGCAGCTTCTCCCGGACTAGCGGGACTGGGGATACGCAGTATTTT
>TRBV9|TRBJ1-2|.|.
CASSASTVPNYGYTF
TGTGCCAGCAGCGCCTCGACAGTTCCTAACTATGGCTACACCTTC
>TRBV5-5|TRBJ2-5|.|.
CASSGEWWETQYF
TGTGCCAGCAGCGGGGAGTGGTGGGAGACCCAGTACTTC
>TRBV5-8|TRBJ2-5|.|.
CASSLGSWGTQETQYF
TGTGCCAGCAGCCTTGGCAGCTGGGGGACCCAAGAGACCCAGTACTTC
>TRBV30|TRBJ2-7|.|.
CAWSGRDEQYF
TGTGCCTGGAGTGGACGGGACGAGCAGTACTTC
>TRBV7-2|TRBJ2-1|.|.
CASSLVGGQTPYEQFF
TGTGCCAGCAGCTTAGTGGGCGGTCAAACCCCATATGAGCAGTTCTTC
>TRBV5-1|TRBJ2-1|.|.
CASSLGTGLAPGNEQFF
TGCGCCAGCAGCTTGGGGACAGGACTAGCCCCTGGGAATGAGCAGTTCTTC
>TRBV9|TRBJ1-4|.|.
CASGPGTANEKLFF
TGTGCCAGCGGCCCCGGGACTGCTAATGAAAAACTGTTTTTT
>TRBV10-1|TRBJ2-3|.|.
CASSDSPGVDTQYF
TGCGCCAGCAGTGATTCCCCGGGGGTAGATACGCAGTATTTT
>TRBV30|TRBJ2-3|.|.
CAFGRVTDTQYF
TGTGCCTTTGGACGGGTCACAGATACGCAGTATTTT
>TRBV7-2|TRBJ1-2|.|.
CASSSAFPGHYGYTF
TGTGCCAGCAGCTCCGCGTTTCCAGGACACTATGGCTACACCTTC
>TRBV19|TRBJ2-5|.|.
CASSPPGRETQYF
TGTGCCAGTAGTCCCCCGGGCCGCGAGACCCAGTACTTC
>TRBV5-1|TRBJ2-5|TRBD1|.
CASRLTGTETQYF
TGCGCCAGCAGGCTGACAGGGACCGAGACCCAGTACTTC
>TRBV7-7|TRBJ2-2|.|.
CASSLDRGTGELFF
TGTGCTAGCAGCTTAGATCGGGGCACCGGGGAGCTGTTTTTT
>TRBV5-1|TRBJ2-5|.|.
CASSTSGGYETQYF
TGCGCCAGCAGTACCAGTGGGGGATACGAGACCCAGTACTTC
>TRBV2|TRBJ1-2|TRBD1|.
CASSREEGQGASNYGYTF
TGTGCCAGCAGCAGGGAGGAGGGACAGGGGGCCTCTAACTATGGCTACACCTTC
>TRBV6-6|TRBJ1-5|.|.
CASSPGSGVVDQPQHF
TGTGCCAGCAGTCCCGGGTCCGGGGTAGTTGATCAGCCCCAGCATTTT
>TRBV11-2|TRBJ2-1|.|once
CASSLRGGQFF
TGTGCCAGCAGTTTAAGAGGGGGGCAGTTCTTC
>TRBV6-8|TRBJ2-3|.|.
CASSYGFSTDTQYF
TGTGCCAGCAGTTACGGGTTTAGCACAGATACGCAGTATTTT
>TRBV6-5|TRBJ1-6|TRBD1|.
CASGRSGTDNSPLHF
TGTGCCAGCGGGAGGTCCGGGACAGATAATTCACCCCTCCACTTT
>TRBV12-2|TRBJ2-5|.|.
CASRETGKQETQYF
TGTGCAAGTCGCGAGACAGGGAAACAAGAGACCCAGTACTTC
>TRBV4-3|TRBJ1-3|.|.
CASSQDFPGTSGNTIYF
TGCGCCAGCAGCCAAGATTTCCCCGGGACAAGTGGAAACACCATATATTTT
>TRBV4-2|TRBJ1-2|TRBD1|.
CASSQEGQPNYGYTF
TGTGCCAGCAGCCAAGAGGGACAGCCTAACTATGGCTACACCTTC
>TRBV6-1|TRBJ1-5|.|.
CASGGRLDQPQHF
TGTGCCAGTGGGGGCAGGTTGGATCAGCCCCAGCATTTT
>TRBV28|TRBJ2-2|TRBD2|.
CASSLAGGNTGELFF
TGTGCCAGCAGTTTAGCGGGGGGGAACACCGGGGAGCTGTTTTTT
>TRBV10-1|TRBJ2-2|TRBD2|.
CASSEPTGTSDTGELFF
TGCGCCAGCAGTGAGCCCACCGGGACTAGCGACACCGGGGAGCTGTTTTTT
>TRBV27|TRBJ2-7|.|.
CASSHSVGVYEQYF
TGTGCCAGCAGTCACTCCGTAGGGGTCTACGAGCAGTACTTC
>TRBV15|TRBJ2-6|.|.
CATSRAGLGANVLTF
TGTGCCACCAGCAGAGCGGGGCTTGGGGCCAACGTCCTGACTTTC